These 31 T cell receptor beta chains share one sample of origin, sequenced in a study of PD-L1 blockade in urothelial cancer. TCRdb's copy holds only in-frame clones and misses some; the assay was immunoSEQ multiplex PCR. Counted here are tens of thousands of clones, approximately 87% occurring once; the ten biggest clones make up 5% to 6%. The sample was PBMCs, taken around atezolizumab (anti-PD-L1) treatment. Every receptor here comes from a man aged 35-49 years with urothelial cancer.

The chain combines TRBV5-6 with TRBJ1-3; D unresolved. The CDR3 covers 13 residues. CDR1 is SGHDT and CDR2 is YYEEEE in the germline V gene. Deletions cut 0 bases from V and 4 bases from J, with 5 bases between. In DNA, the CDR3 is TGTGCCAGCAGCTTGGTATCGGGAAACACCATATATTTT. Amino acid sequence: CASSLVSGNTIYF.

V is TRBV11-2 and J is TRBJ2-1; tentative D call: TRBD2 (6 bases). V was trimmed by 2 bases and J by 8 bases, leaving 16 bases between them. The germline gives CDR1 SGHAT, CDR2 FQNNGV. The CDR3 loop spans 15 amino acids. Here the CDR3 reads CASSLQGLFRDEQFF. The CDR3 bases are TGTGCCAGCAGCTTACAAGGACTATTCAGGGATGAGCAGTTCTTC. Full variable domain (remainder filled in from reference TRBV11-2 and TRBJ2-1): EAGVAQSPRYKIIEKRQSVAFWCNPISGHATLYWYQQILGQGPKLLIQFQNNGVVDDSQLPKDRFSAERLKGVDSTLKIQPAKLEDSAVYLCASSLQGLFRDEQFFGPGTRLTVL.

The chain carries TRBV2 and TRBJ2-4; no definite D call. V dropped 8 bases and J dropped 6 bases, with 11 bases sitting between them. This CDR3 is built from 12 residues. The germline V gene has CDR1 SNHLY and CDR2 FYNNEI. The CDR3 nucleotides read TGTGCCAGCGAGGCGCTTCGAAACATTCAGTACTTC. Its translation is CASEALRNIQYF.

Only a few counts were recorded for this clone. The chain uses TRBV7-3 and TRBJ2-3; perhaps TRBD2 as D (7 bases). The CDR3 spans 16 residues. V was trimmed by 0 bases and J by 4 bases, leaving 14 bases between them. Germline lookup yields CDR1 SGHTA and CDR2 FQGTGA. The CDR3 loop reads CASSLTGREGADTQYF. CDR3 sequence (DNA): TGTGCCAGCAGCTTAACGGGGAGGGAGGGGGCAGATACGCAGTATTTT.

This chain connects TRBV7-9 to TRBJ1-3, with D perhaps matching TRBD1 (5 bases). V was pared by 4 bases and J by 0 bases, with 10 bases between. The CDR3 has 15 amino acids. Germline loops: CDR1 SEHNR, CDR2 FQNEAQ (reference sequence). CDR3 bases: TGTGCCAGCAGCTCTCTCAGGGACTCTGGAAACACCATATATTTT. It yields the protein CASSSLRDSGNTIYF.

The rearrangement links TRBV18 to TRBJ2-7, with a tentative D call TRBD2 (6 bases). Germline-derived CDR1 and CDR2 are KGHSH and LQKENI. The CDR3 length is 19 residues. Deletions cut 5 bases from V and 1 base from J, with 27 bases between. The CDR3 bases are TGTGCCAGCTCAGTGTTGATTCTAGCGCCTACCGAGCTGTCCTACGAGCAGTACTTC. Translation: CASSVLILAPTELSYEQYF.

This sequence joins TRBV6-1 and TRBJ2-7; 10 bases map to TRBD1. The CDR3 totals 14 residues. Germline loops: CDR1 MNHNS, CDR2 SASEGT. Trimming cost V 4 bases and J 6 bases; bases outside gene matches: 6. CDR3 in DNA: TGTGCCAGCAGTGTCCGGGACAGGGGAGGCGAGCAGTACTTC. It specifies CASSVRDRGGEQYF.

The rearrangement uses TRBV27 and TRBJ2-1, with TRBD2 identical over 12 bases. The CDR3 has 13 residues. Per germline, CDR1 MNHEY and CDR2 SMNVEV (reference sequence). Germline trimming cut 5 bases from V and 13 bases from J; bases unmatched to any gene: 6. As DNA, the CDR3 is TGTGCCAGCAGTCAGACTAGCGGGAGCGGTCAGTTCTTC. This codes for CASSQTSGSGQFF.

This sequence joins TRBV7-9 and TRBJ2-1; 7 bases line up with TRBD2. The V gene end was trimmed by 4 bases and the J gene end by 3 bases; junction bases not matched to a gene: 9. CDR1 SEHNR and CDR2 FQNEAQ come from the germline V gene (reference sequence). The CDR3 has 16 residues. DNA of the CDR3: TGTGCCAGCAGCTCTCCTAGCGGACAAGTCTACAATGAGCAGTTCTTC. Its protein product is CASSSPSGQVYNEQFF.

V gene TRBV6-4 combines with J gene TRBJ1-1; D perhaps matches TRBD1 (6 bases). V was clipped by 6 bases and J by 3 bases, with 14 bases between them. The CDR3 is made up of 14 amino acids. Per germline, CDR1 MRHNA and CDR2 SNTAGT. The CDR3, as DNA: TGTGCCAGCAGGCAGGGGCTAAAGGACACTGAAGCTTTCTTT. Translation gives CASRQGLKDTEAFF.

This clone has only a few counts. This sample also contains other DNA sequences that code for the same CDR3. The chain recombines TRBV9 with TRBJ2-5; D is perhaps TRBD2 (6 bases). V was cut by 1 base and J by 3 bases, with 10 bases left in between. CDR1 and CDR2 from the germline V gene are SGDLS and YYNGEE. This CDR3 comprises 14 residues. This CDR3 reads CASSVSLAEETQYF. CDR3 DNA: TGTGCCAGCAGCGTATCGTTAGCGGAAGAGACCCAGTACTTC.

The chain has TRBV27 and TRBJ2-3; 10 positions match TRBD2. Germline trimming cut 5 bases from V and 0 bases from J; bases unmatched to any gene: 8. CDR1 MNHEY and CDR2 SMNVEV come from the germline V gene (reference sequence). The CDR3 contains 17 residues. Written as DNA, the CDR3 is TGTGCCAGCAGTCTTTTCGGGACTAGCGAAAGCACAGATACGCAGTATTTT. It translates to CASSLFGTSESTDTQYF.

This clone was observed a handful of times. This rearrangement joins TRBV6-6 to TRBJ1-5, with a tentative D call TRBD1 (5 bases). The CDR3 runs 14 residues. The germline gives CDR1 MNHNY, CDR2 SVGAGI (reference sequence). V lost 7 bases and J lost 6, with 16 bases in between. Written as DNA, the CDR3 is TGTGCCAGCATGTACCCCGGGGGGGGTCAGCCCCAGCATTTT. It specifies CASMYPGGGQPQHF.

CDR3 DNA: TGTGCCAGCAGTGAACGGGGACTGTGGAACGAGCAGTACTTC. Translating gives CASSERGLWNEQYF. The chain employs TRBV6-1 and TRBJ2-7, with a weak D call TRBD2 (6 bases). Germline CDR1 is MNHNS and CDR2 is SASEGT. Trimming cost V 2 bases and J 5 bases, with 13 bases left between them. This CDR3 is 14 amino acids long.

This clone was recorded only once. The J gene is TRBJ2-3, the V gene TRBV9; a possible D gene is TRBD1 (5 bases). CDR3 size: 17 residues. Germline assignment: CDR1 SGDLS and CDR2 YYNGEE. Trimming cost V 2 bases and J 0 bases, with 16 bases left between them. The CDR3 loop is CASSVGQGIASTDTQYF. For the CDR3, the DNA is TGTGCCAGCAGCGTTGGACAAGGAATTGCTAGCACAGATACGCAGTATTTT.

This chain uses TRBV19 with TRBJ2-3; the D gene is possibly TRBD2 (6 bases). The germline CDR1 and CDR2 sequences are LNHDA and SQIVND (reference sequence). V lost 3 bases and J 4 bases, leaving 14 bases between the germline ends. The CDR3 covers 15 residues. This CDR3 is CASSISLASADTQYF. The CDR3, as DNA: TGTGCCAGTAGTATTTCTCTAGCGAGCGCAGATACGCAGTATTTT.

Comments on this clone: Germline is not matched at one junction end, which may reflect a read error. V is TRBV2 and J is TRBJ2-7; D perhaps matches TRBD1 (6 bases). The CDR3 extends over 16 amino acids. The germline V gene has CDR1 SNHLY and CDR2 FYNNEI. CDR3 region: CASREVSQPIGGEQYF. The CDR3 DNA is TGTGCCAGCAGGGAAGTGAGCCAGCCAATAGGGGGCGAGCAGTACTTC.

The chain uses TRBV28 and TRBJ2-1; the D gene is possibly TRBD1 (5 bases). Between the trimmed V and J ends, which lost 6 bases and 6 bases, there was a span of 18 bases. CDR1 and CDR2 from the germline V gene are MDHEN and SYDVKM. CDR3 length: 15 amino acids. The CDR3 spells CASRWYGAGPNEQFF. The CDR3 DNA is TGTGCCAGCAGATGGTATGGGGCCGGCCCCAATGAGCAGTTCTTC.

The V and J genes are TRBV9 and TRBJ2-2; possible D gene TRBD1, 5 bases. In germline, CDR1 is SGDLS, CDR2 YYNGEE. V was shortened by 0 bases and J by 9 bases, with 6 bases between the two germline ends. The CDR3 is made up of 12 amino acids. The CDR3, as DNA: TGTGCCAGCAGCGTAGGGACACGGGAGCTGTTTTTT. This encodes CASSVGTRELFF. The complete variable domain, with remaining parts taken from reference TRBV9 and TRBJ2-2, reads DSGVTQTPKHLITATGQRVTLRCSPRSGDLSVYWYQQSLDQGLQFLIQYYNGEERAKGNILERFSAQQFPDLHSELNLSSLELGDSALYFCASSVGTRELFFGEGSRLTVL.

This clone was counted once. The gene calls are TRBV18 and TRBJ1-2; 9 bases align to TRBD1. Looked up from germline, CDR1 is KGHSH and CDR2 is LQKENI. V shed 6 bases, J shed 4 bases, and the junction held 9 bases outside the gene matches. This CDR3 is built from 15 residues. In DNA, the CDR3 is TGTGCCAGCTCGCGGGACAGGGAAGGCTTCTATGGCTACACCTTC. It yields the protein CASSRDREGFYGYTF.

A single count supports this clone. The CDR3 spells CASSLDPGGDTDTQYF. In nucleotides, the CDR3 is TGTGCCAGCAGTTTAGATCCGGGAGGGGACACAGATACGCAGTATTTT. This chain connects TRBV27 to TRBJ2-3, with 8 bases that match TRBD2. The CDR3 is 16 amino acids. Germline V gene sequence: CDR1 MNHEY, CDR2 SMNVEV (reference sequence). The V gene end was trimmed by 2 bases and the J gene end by 2 bases; junction bases not matched to a gene: 6.

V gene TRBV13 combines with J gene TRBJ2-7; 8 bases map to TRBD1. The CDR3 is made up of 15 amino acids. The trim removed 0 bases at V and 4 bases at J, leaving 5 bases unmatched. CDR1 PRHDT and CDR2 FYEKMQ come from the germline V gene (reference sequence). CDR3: CASSLGQRQGYEQYF. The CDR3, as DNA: TGTGCCAGCAGCTTAGGCCAACGACAGGGGTACGAGCAGTACTTC. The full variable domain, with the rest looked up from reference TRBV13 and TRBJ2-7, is AAGVIQSPRHLIKEKRETATLKCYPIPRHDTVYWYQQGPGQDPQFLISFYEKMQSDKGSIPDRFSAQQFSDYHSELNMSSLELGDSALYFCASSLGQRQGYEQYFGPGTRLTVT.

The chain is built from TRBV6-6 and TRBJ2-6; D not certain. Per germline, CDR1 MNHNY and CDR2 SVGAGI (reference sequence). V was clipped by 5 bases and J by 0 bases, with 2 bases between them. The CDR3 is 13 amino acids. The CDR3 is CASSLSGANVLTF. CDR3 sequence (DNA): TGTGCCAGCAGTCTCTCTGGGGCCAACGTCCTGACTTTC.

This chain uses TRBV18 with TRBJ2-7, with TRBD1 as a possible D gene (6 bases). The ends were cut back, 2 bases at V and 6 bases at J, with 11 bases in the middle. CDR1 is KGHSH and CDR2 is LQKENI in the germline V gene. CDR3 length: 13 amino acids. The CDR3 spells CASSPNREREQYF. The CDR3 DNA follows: TGTGCCAGCTCACCAAACAGGGAACGCGAGCAGTACTTC.

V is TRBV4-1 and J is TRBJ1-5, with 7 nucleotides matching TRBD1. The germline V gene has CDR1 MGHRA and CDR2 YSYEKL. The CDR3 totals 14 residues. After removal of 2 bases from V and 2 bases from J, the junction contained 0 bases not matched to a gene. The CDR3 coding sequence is TGCGCCAGCAGCCAACAGGGGGGCAATCAGCCCCAGCATTTT. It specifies CASSQQGGNQPQHF.

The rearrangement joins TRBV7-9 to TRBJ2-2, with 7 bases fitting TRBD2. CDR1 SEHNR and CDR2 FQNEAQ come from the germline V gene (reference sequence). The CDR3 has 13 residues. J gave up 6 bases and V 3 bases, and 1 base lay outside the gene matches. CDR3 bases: TGTGCCAGCAGCTTCCGGGAGGCCGGGGAGCTGTTTTTT. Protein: CASSFREAGELFF.

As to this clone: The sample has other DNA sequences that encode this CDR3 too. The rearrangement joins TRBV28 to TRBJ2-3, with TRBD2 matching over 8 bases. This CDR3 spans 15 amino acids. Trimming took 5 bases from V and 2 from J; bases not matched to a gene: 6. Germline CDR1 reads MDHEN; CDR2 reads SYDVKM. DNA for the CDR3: TGTGCCAGCAGTCCACCTAGCGGGCTCACAGATACGCAGTATTTT. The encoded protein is CASSPPSGLTDTQYF.

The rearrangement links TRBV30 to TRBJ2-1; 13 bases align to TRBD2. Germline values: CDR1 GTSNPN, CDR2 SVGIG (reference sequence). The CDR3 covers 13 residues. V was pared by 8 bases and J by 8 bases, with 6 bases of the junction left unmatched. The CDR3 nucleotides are TGTGCCGGAACTAGCGGGAGGGCCGATGAGCAGTTCTTC. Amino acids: CAGTSGRADEQFF. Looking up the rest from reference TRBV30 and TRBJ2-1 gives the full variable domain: SQTIHQWPATLVQPVGSPLSLECTVEGTSNPNLYWYRQAAGRGLQLLFYSVGIGQISSEVPQNLSASRPQDRQFILSSKKLLLSDSGFYLCAGTSGRADEQFFGPGTRLTVL.

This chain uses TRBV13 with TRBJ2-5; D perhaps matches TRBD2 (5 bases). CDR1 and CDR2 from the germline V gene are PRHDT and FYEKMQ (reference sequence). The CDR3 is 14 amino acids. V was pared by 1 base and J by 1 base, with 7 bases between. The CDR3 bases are TGTGCCAGCAGCTTAGTAGGACTCCAAGAGACCCAGTACTTC. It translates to CASSLVGLQETQYF.

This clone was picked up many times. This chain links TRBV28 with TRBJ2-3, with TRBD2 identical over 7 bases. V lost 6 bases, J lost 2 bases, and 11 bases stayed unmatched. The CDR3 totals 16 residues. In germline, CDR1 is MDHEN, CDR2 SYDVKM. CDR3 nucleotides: TGTGCCAGCAGCCTTACGATGACTAGCTCCACAGATACGCAGTATTTT. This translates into CASSLTMTSSTDTQYF.

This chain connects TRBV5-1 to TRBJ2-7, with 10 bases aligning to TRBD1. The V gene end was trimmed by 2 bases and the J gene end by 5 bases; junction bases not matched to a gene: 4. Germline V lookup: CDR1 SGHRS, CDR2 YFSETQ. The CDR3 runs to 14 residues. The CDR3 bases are TGCGCCAGCAGCTTTGGACAGGGGGTCCACGAGCAGTACTTC. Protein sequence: CASSFGQGVHEQYF.